This T cell receptor beta chain was documented in a study of response to subunit inactivated influenza vaccine (dated by TCRdb to about 2018). Broadly, across the study: Deep quantitative profiling of the T cell receptor repertoire was used in the study to follow responses to a trivalent subunit inactivated influenza vaccine. What the research found in general, with its limitations: The authors proposed that each seasonal influenza vaccination may bring in only a limited number of new T cells.

As concerns this clonotype: The target of this receptor is not known. Base qualities are not at hand, and no much larger clone is one base apart.

The germline V gene yields MNHEY for CDR1 and SVGEGT for CDR2. CDR3 length: 15 amino acids, cysteine to phenylalanine. CDR3 DNA is the only sequence kept; it has 45 bases, read in frame from the first base. The germline V and J ends show losses of 6 bases and 3 bases respectively, and no gene match explains 5 bases of the junction. The library was built by means of RT-PCR. TCRdb shows the sequencer as Illumina HiSeq 2500. TCRdb trimmed public reads at Q25 via fastp, called clones via MiXCR and kept in-frame beta chains. Merged by CDR3 protein, the rows form single entries marked with the most common genes and DNA. The sample data list hundreds of thousands of distinct CDR3 sequences, and more than 15% of these were observed just once. In total, the top ten clones hold 11% of the sample.

This sequence was found in a man over 45 who received an inactivated influenza vaccine. Donor details come from another sample of the same person, matched by shared clones. This material consisted of PBMCs from blood, taken roughly 13 days after vaccination. The chain couples TRBV6-2 or TRBV6-3 to TRBJ2-2; 9 bases in the middle match TRBD2. The nucleotide sequence reads as follows: TGTGCCAGCAGACCTAGCGGGACGGACACCGGGGAGCTGTTTTTT. The resulting protein is CASRPSGTDTGELFF.